This T cell receptor beta chain was obtained from a study of shared clonotypes between healthy human individuals. Every donor was a Caucasian adult from Nashville, Tennessee. The germline gives CDR1 MNHNS, CDR2 SASEGT. CDR3 size: 17 residues. After removal of 1 base from V and 0 bases from J, the junction contained 8 bases not matched to a gene. Unsorted PBMC contributed roughly 300 ng DNA, around 30,000 T cell genomes, to each replicate PCR. Assay: immunoSEQ multiplex PCR; the TCRdb copy retains only in-frame clones and omits some. The sample shows about 520,000 clones, 65% to 85% of them seen only once.

Sequencing was carried out using PBMCs. The sequence was obtained from a woman between 40 and 55 years old in good health. Some clones in this sample may be carry-over from other donors' samples. The chain links TRBV6-1 to TRBJ2-7; 8 bases are shared with TRBD2. The DNA for the CDR3 is TGTGCCAGCAGTGAAGGGGTCGGGGGGGTCCTCTCCTACGAGCAGTACTTC. It translates to CASSEGVGGVLSYEQYF.